This T cell receptor beta chain came from a study of blood T cell repertoires in COVID-19. Whole-study context: COVID-19 samples, acute and convalescent, were from the United States, Italy and Spain. Nucleic acid was either cDNA or gDNA, and it came from T cells, B-cell-depleted T cells, or PBMCs.

Cohorts were based on clinical histories the participants reported. Using immunoSEQ multiplex PCR, the repertoire was profiled, and TCRdb retains in-frame clones only, with some absent. The sample contains 240,000 or so clones, 86% of which appear only once. This CDR3 contains 15 residues. Deletions cut 0 bases from V and 0 bases from J, with 6 bases between. CDR1 is LNHDA, CDR2 SQIVND, per germline (reference sequence). The chain couples TRBV19 to TRBJ1-3; D is unclear. The sample consisted of PBMCs or T cells enriched from blood (not recorded which). The receptor was derived from a woman between 40 and 50 years old with acute COVID-19. The CDR3 bases are TGTGCCAGTAGTATAGAGGCGGGCTCTGGAAACACCATATATTTT. Its protein is CASSIEAGSGNTIYF.